One sample yielded the 31 T cell receptor beta chains listed below, sequenced in a study of T-cell reconstitution after alpha-beta-depleted transplantation in children. Preparation of the TCRbeta library involved a method that used unique molecular identifiers. MiXCR was run by TCRdb on the PCR reads, yielding one entry per CDR3 protein. The repertoire holds approximately 500,000 distinct CDR3 sequences, with more than 9% as singletons. Material: PBMCs, obtained before TCRalphabeta/CD19-depleted stem cell transplant. The source is a child under 10 years old with inherited bone marrow failure, due to receive a stem cell transplant.

This clonotype was counted at least ten times. This chain links TRBV28 with TRBJ2-5, with TRBD2 as a possible D gene (5 bases). Germline CDR1 and CDR2: MDHEN and SYDVKM. This CDR3 spans 14 amino acids. The V end was cut by 3 bases, the J end by 5 bases, with 13 bases between. The DNA for the CDR3 is TGTGCCAGCAGTTTTTACAAGGGAGTGGAGACCCAGTACTTC. Encoded protein: CASSFYKGVETQYF. Variable domain in full (rest from reference TRBV28 and TRBJ2-5): DVKVTQSSRYLVKRTGEKVFLECVQDMDHENMFWYRQDPGLGLRLIYFSYDVKMKEKGDIPEGYSVSREKKERFSLILESASTNQTSMYLCASSFYKGVETQYFGPGTRLLVL.

This clonotype appeared many times. The V and J genes are TRBV7-9 and TRBJ2-2, with TRBD2 identical over 8 bases. Trimming removed 4 bases from V and 2 bases from J; junction bases left unmatched: 6. Per germline, CDR1 SEHNR and CDR2 FQNEAQ (reference sequence). This CDR3 is 16 amino acids long. This chain's CDR3 is CASSSVAGRNTGELFF. As DNA, the CDR3 is TGTGCCAGCAGCTCCGTAGCGGGAAGAAACACCGGGGAGCTGTTTTTT.

At least ten counts were recorded for this clonotype. The J gene is TRBJ2-5, the V gene TRBV20-1; D uncertain. Germline CDR1 DFQATT, CDR2 SNEGSKA (reference sequence). The CDR3 runs to 12 residues. V lost 3 bases, J lost 1 base, and 6 bases lay in between. The DNA for the CDR3 is TGCAGTGCTAGCCCTAGCCAAGAGACCCAGTACTTC. This sequence encodes CSASPSQETQYF.

In regard to this clonotype: A much larger clone is a single base away; this may be a read error. The chain is built from TRBV5-1 and TRBJ1-1; 8 bases match TRBD1. Germline loops: CDR1 SGHRS, CDR2 YFSETQ. The CDR3 has 15 residues. The CDR3 region has the DNA TGCGCCGGCAGCTTGGGGACAGGATTGGGTACTGAAGCTTTCTTT. Its protein is CAGSLGTGLGTEAFF. The variable domain in full, with the rest retrieved from reference TRBV5-1 and TRBJ1-1, is KAGVTQTPRYLIKTRGQQVTLSCSPISGHRSVSWYQQTPGQGLQFLFEYFSETQRNKGNFPGRFSGRQFSNSRSEMNVSTLELGDSALYLCAGSLGTGLGTEAFFGQGTRLTVV.

At least ten counts were recorded for this clonotype. This chain links TRBV12-3 or TRBV12-4 with TRBJ2-3; 9 positions agree with TRBD2. There are 13 residues in the CDR3. Trimming took 6 bases from V and 4 from J; bases not matched to a gene: 2. As DNA, the CDR3 is TGTGCCAGCAGGGCTAGCGGGGCAGATACGCAGTATTTT. Amino acids: CASRASGADTQYF.

This clonotype showed up many times. This rearrangement joins TRBV27 to TRBJ2-7; D is perhaps TRBD1 or TRBD2 (5 bases each). CDR3 size: 15 residues. Trimming shortened V by 5 bases and J by 4 bases, and 18 bases separated the two germline ends. Germline V gives CDR1 MNHEY, CDR2 SMNVEV (reference sequence). This chain's CDR3 is CASSPSVGWGYEQYF. CDR3 DNA sequence: TGTGCCAGCAGTCCTTCGGTAGGGTGGGGGTACGAGCAGTACTTC.

The V and J genes are TRBV20-1 and TRBJ2-7, with 10 bases fitting TRBD2. The ends lost 6 bases at V and 0 bases at J; junction bases unmatched: 5. Germline V lookup: CDR1 DFQATT, CDR2 SNEGSKA (reference sequence). The CDR3 runs 14 residues. The CDR3 region is CSAEGTSVSYEQYF. The CDR3 DNA is TGCAGTGCCGAAGGGACTAGCGTCTCCTACGAGCAGTACTTC.

The chain carries TRBV30 and TRBJ1-5; D not resolved. Trimming removed 0 bases at V and 2 bases at J, with 11 bases between. The CDR3 spans 15 residues. CDR1 is GTSNPN, CDR2 SVGIG, per germline (reference sequence). CDR3 residues: CAWSVGVSGNQPQHF. Here the CDR3 DNA reads TGTGCCTGGAGTGTTGGGGTGTCAGGCAATCAGCCCCAGCATTTT.

A few counts support this clonotype. The gene calls are TRBV19 and TRBJ2-7; D ambiguous. With 6 bases removed from V and 4 bases from J, the gap between germline ends came to 13 bases. The CDR3 spans 13 residues. In germline, CDR1 is LNHDA, CDR2 SQIVND (reference sequence). CDR3 sequence reads: CASRANGDYEQYF. The CDR3 bases are TGTGCCAGTAGAGCTAATGGGGATTACGAGCAGTACTTC.

This clonotype was detected ten times or more. CDR3 sequence (DNA): TGCAGTGCTATGGGACTCCATAAACCAACCTACGAGCAGTACTTC. Translating gives CSAMGLHKPTYEQYF. The chain carries TRBV20-1 and TRBJ2-7, with D perhaps matching TRBD2 (6 bases). The V end lost 4 bases, the J end lost 2 bases, and 18 bases lay between the germline ends. CDR3 length equals 15 residues. Germline CDR1 is DFQATT and CDR2 is SNEGSKA (reference sequence).

At least ten counts were recorded for this clonotype. This sequence joins TRBV21-1 and TRBJ2-5; the tabulated D call, TRBD1, remains unverified against the DNA. TRBV21-1 is reported as a pseudogene. CDR3 length: 11 residues. As DNA, the CDR3 is TGTGCCAGACAGGGGGCAGAGACCCAGTACTTC. It translates to CARQGAETQYF.

This clonotype has at least ten counts. The CDR3 is CASSYLNGLAGVDEQYF. DNA for the CDR3: TGTGCCAGCAGTTACTTAAACGGACTAGCGGGAGTTGACGAGCAGTACTTC. The V call is TRBV28, the J call TRBJ2-7, with 13 positions matching TRBD2. The CDR3 length is 17 residues. V lost 4 bases, J lost 5 bases, and 11 bases stayed unmatched. Germline values: CDR1 MDHEN, CDR2 SYDVKM.

The chain has TRBV4-1 and TRBJ2-7; perhaps D is TRBD1 or TRBD2 (5 bases each). The V gene's germline CDR1 is MGHRA and CDR2 YSYEKL. The CDR3 has 14 amino acids. V shed 6 bases and J shed 0 bases, with 12 bases lying between them. The CDR3 loop is CASRKGTDSYEQYF. CDR3 coding DNA: TGCGCCAGCAGGAAAGGGACGGACTCCTACGAGCAGTACTTC.

The table lists this clonotype with many counts. The rearrangement links TRBV27 to TRBJ2-1; 10 bases are a match to TRBD2. The V segment lost 6 bases and the J segment 6 bases; nucleotides outside the gene matches: 14. Looked up from germline, CDR1 is MNHEY and CDR2 is SMNVEV (reference sequence). The CDR3 covers 17 residues. CDR3 DNA sequence: TGTGCCAGCAGGAGGGAACTAGCGGGATCCCCCTCCAATGAGCAGTTCTTC. This sequence encodes CASRRELAGSPSNEQFF.

The sample holds many counts of this clonotype. The chain carries TRBV6-1 and TRBJ2-3; perhaps TRBD1 as D (6 bases). CDR3 length: 15 amino acids. Germline-derived CDR1 and CDR2 are MNHNS and SASEGT. V was trimmed by 3 bases and J by 3 bases, leaving 13 bases between them. This CDR3 reads CASSDLRGWTDTQYF. In DNA, the CDR3 is TGTGCCAGCAGTGATCTCAGGGGCTGGACAGATACGCAGTATTTT.

This clonotype occurred many times. The V gene is TRBV13, the J gene TRBJ2-7, with 13 bases that match TRBD2. The CDR3 loop spans 15 amino acids. The germline V gene encodes CDR1 PRHDT and CDR2 FYEKMQ (reference sequence). Trimming took 5 bases from V and 5 from J; bases not matched to a gene: 6. The DNA of the CDR3 is TGTGCCAGCAGCCCAAGACTAGCGGGAGGCGACGAGCAGTACTTC. Translation gives CASSPRLAGGDEQYF. The entire variable domain, with the rest obtained from reference TRBV13 and TRBJ2-7, is as follows: AAGVIQSPRHLIKEKRETATLKCYPIPRHDTVYWYQQGPGQDPQFLISFYEKMQSDKGSIPDRFSAQQFSDYHSELNMSSLELGDSALYFCASSPRLAGGDEQYFGPGTRLTVT.

This clonotype was detected many times. The chain has TRBV2 and TRBJ2-7; 12 nucleotides agree with TRBD2. The CDR3 contains 13 residues. CDR1 SNHLY and CDR2 FYNNEI come from the germline V gene. Germline trimming cut 8 bases from V and 3 bases from J; bases unmatched to any gene: 2. The CDR3 region has the DNA TGTGCCAGCCGACTAGCGGGAGACTACGAGCAGTACTTC. Residues: CASRLAGDYEQYF.

This clonotype was seen only a few times. As DNA, the CDR3 is TGTGCCAGCTCACCACGACAGGGGCGCAGGGATGAGCAGTTCTTC. Protein product: CASSPRQGRRDEQFF. The chain combines TRBV18 with TRBJ2-1, with 8 bases lining up with TRBD1. CDR3 length: 15 amino acids. Germline CDR1 reads KGHSH; CDR2 reads LQKENI. The trim removed 1 base at V and 8 bases at J, leaving 7 bases unmatched. The entire variable domain, with the rest obtained from reference TRBV18 and TRBJ2-1, is as follows: NAGVMQNPRHLVRRRGQEARLRCSPMKGHSHVYWYRQLPEEGLKFMVYLQKENIIDESGMPKERFSAEFPKEGPSILRIQQVVRGDSAAYFCASSPRQGRRDEQFFGPGTRLTVL.

This clonotype appeared many times. The genes are TRBV20-1 and TRBJ1-2; tentatively, D is TRBD1 (5 bases). V was trimmed by 0 bases and J by 9 bases, leaving 14 bases between them. The CDR3 is 13 amino acids. The germline V gene has CDR1 DFQATT and CDR2 SNEGSKA (reference sequence). The CDR3 loop is CSARDQGGSRYTF. The DNA for the CDR3 is TGCAGTGCTAGAGATCAGGGAGGCTCCCGCTACACCTTC.

This chain joins TRBV7-9 and TRBJ2-2; unclear D gene. Looked up from germline, CDR1 is SEHNR and CDR2 is FQNEAQ (reference sequence). The CDR3 has 12 residues. V was trimmed by 2 bases and J by 7 bases, leaving 5 bases between them. The CDR3 nucleotides read TGTGCCAGCAGCTTACCAGACGGGGAGCTGTTTTTT. Its translation: CASSLPDGELFF.

This clonotype was detected ten times or more. The chain employs TRBV5-5 and TRBJ2-1; a weak D match, TRBD2 (6 bases). From germline, CDR1 is SGHKS and CDR2 YYEKEE (reference sequence). Trimming took off 1 base at V and 8 bases at J, with 13 bases between the two ends. This CDR3 has 14 amino acids. The CDR3 protein is CASSLTSSVDEQFF. The CDR3 DNA reads as TGTGCCAGCAGCTTGACTAGCTCCGTCGATGAGCAGTTCTTC.

This clonotype was detected many times. The DNA of the CDR3 is TGTGCCAGCAGCTCCTGGGCGGGAGAGATAACACAAGAGACCCAGTACTTC. Translated: CASSSWAGEITQETQYF. This chain uses TRBV7-9 with TRBJ2-5; 7 nucleotides line up with TRBD2. Germline V gene sequence: CDR1 SEHNR, CDR2 FQNEAQ (reference sequence). The CDR3 consists of 17 residues. J was trimmed by 2 bases and V by 4 bases; bases with no gene match: 13. The full variable domain, in which reference TRBV7-9 and TRBJ2-5 provide the parts outside the CDR3, is DTGVSQNPRHKITKRGQNVTFRCDPISEHNRLYWYRQTLGQGPEFLTYFQNEAQLEKSRLLSDRFSAERPKGSFSTLEIQRTEQGDSAMYLCASSSWAGEITQETQYFGPGTRLLVL.

The chain recombines TRBV28 with TRBJ2-3; TRBD2 agrees at 7 bases. V lost 1 base and J lost 3; bases outside the gene matches: 7. The germline V gene has CDR1 MDHEN and CDR2 SYDVKM. CDR3 size: 16 residues. CDR3 residues: CASSLSGTGGTDTQYF. In DNA, the CDR3 is TGTGCCAGCAGTTTATCAGGGACCGGGGGGACAGATACGCAGTATTTT.

V and J are TRBV12-2 and TRBJ1-4; the table calls TRBD1, which could not be checked here. TRBV12-2 is a listed pseudogene. The CDR3 is made up of 16 amino acids. The chain's CDR3 is CASRPRDRPSTEKLFF. The CDR3 DNA reads TGTGCAAGTCGTCCCCGGGACAGGCCCTCGACTGAAAAACTGTTTTTT.

This clonotype was counted between two and nine times. The chain is built from TRBV20-1 and TRBJ2-5; 15 bases map to TRBD2. V trimming: 5 bases; J trimming: 1 base; junction bases outside the gene matches: 11. CDR1 is DFQATT, CDR2 SNEGSKA, per germline (reference sequence). The CDR3 has 18 amino acids. CDR3 coding DNA: TGCAGTGCTCTAGCCGGACTAGCGGGAGGGCGGGGCCAAGAGACCCAGTACTTC. Translating it yields CSALAGLAGGRGQETQYF.

This clonotype was recorded at least ten times. This chain links TRBV20-1 with TRBJ2-5; no clear D gene. V was pared by 7 bases and J by 2 bases, with 11 bases between. The CDR3 totals 12 residues. Germline assignment: CDR1 DFQATT and CDR2 SNEGSKA (reference sequence). CDR3 amino acids: CSGLAGQETQYF. CDR3 sequence (DNA): TGCAGTGGGTTGGCAGGACAAGAGACCCAGTACTTC.

As regards this clonotype: The germline gene is not matched at one end of the junction; a read error may be the cause. The genes are TRBV12-3 or TRBV12-4 and TRBJ2-7; unclear D gene. The CDR3 has 12 residues. The CDR3 protein is CASSVALHAQYF. The DNA of the CDR3 is TGTGCCAGCAGTGTAGCTCTCCACGCGCAGTACTTC.

This chain links TRBV21-1 with TRBJ2-1. TRBV21-1 is listed as a pseudogene. This CDR3 spans 14 amino acids. This chain's CDR3 is CASRRRGPYNEQFF. DNA of the CDR3: TGTGCCAGCCGAAGACGTGGGCCCTACAATGAGCAGTTCTTC.

This chain uses TRBV7-2 with TRBJ2-5, with 10 bases aligning to TRBD2. The length of the CDR3 is 17 residues. Germline V lookup: CDR1 SGHTA, CDR2 FQGNSA. V shed 2 bases, J shed 3 bases, and the junction held 9 bases outside the gene matches. CDR3 sequence reads: CASSLRPHTSGKETQYF. The CDR3 coding sequence is TGTGCCAGCAGCTTAAGGCCCCATACTAGCGGGAAAGAGACCCAGTACTTC.

This clonotype was detected only a few times. The chain recombines TRBV3-1 with TRBJ2-7; D gene unclear. The CDR3 runs to 17 residues. Germline V gene data show CDR1 as LGHDT and CDR2 as YNNKEL (reference sequence). V was pared by 0 bases and J by 2 bases, with 17 bases between. The chain's CDR3 is CASSQDRLGYRTYEQYF. As DNA, the CDR3 is TGTGCCAGCAGCCAAGATAGGCTCGGCTACCGTACCTACGAGCAGTACTTC.

This clonotype was observed at least ten times. The V call is TRBV4-3, the J call TRBJ2-7; a possible D gene is TRBD2 (6 bases). CDR3 length: 16 amino acids. V was pared by 0 bases and J by 0 bases, with 12 bases between. Germline-derived CDR1 and CDR2 are LGHNA and YSLEER. CDR3 residues: CASSQEWDSSSYEQYF. The CDR3, as DNA: TGCGCCAGCAGCCAAGAATGGGACTCTAGCTCCTACGAGCAGTACTTC.